The T cell receptor (beta chain) described here comes from a study of shared clonotypes between healthy human individuals. Overall study: CD8 memory received one plate per donor, CD8 naive two, CD4 memory three and CD4 naive three.

The length of the CDR3 is 15 residues. Germline V lookup: CDR1 SGHNT, CDR2 YYREEE (reference sequence). The V gene lost 4 bases and the J gene lost 3 bases, with 16 bases spanning the gap. Notes on this clone: What it binds is not known.

General study findings and limits: Non-shared clonotypes showed lower generation probabilities than clonotypes common to all four donors. A small donor pool kept down the genetic and exposure-history diversity that was represented. Estimated richness was generally greater in naive than memory subsets.

The naive CD8 subset, CD45RO-negative cells positively selected for CCR7, excluded terminally differentiated effector memory CD45RA+ cells. Using immunoSEQ multiplex PCR, the repertoire was profiled, and TCRdb retains in-frame clones only, with some absent. Here the sample spans some 2 million clones, roughly 94% being singletons. The sequenced sample was naive CD8+ T cells sorted from blood. The TCR was taken from a man aged 18 to 30 in good health. The chain carries TRBV5-4 and TRBJ1-1; D perhaps matches TRBD1 (5 bases). The CDR3 protein is CASSHTDGADTEAFF. Written as DNA, the CDR3 is TGTGCCAGCAGCCACACTGATGGGGCGGACACTGAAGCTTTCTTT.